The clone carrying this TCR beta chain has only a few counts. What it recognizes is unknown. These data originate in a study of cytomegalovirus exposure and HLA in healthy donors. Study-level points and caveats: Within an earlier analysis, most TCR beta V segments proved productive either about 90% or about 30% of the time. A later analysis found most CMV-associated TCR beta chains apparently HLA-restricted.

Per germline, CDR1 MNHNS and CDR2 SASEGT. Trimming took off 3 bases at V and 4 bases at J, with 19 bases between the two ends. The CDR3 sequence is 16 residues long. Use of 60 Vbeta and 13 Jbeta primers characterized the PCR. Profiled with immunoSEQ multiplex PCR; TCRdb holds only in-frame clones, not every one. The table records 150,000 or so clones, around 75% of them present only once. The clonotype comes from a man aged 30 to 45 in good health and CMV-seropositive. The sequencing sample was made of PBMCs. This sequence joins TRBV6-1 and TRBJ2-7, with D possibly being TRBD1 (6 bases). The CDR3 reads CASSDFARGNPYEQYF. DNA for the CDR3: TGTGCCAGCAGTGATTTTGCGAGGGGGAACCCTTACGAGCAGTACTTC.